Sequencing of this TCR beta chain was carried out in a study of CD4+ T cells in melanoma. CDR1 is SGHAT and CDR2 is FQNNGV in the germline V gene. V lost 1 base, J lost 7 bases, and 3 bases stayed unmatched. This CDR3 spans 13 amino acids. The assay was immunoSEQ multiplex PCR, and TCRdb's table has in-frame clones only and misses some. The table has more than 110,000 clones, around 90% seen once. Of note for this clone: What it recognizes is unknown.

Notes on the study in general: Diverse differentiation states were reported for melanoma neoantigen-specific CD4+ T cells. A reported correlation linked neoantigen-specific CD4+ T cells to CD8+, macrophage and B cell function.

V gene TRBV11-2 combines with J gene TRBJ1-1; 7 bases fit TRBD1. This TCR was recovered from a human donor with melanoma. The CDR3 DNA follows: TGTGCCAGCAGCTTAGGGACAGGTAATGAAGCTTTCTTT. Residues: CASSLGTGNEAFF.